This TCR beta chain was profiled in a study of shared clonotypes between healthy human individuals. On the study more broadly: The study enrolled a couple of women and three men aged 18 to 49. CD4 naive and CD4 memory each took three plates per donor, while CD8 naive took two and CD8 memory one.

Original methodology: ImmunoSEQ gave junction-only sequences without quality scores, so filtering differed. Clones were read by immunoSEQ multiplex PCR, and TCRdb kept only the in-frame ones, dropping some. V and J calls and clone size are given by that table; D and trimming were obtained from the DNA. The data contain about 2.2 million clones, around 93% of them singletons. Terminally differentiated effector memory CD45RA+ cells were excluded by CCR7 positive selection of CD45RO-negative cells. The CDR3 runs to 15 residues. In germline, CDR1 is GTSNPN, CDR2 SVGIG (reference sequence). V lost 2 bases to trimming and J lost 6 bases; unmatched junction nucleotides: 10. This clone was seen a single time.

The origin of this receptor is a man aged 18 to 29 in good health. Some clones in this sample may be carry-over from other donors' samples. This chain links TRBV30 with TRBJ1-5, with 7 bases aligning to TRBD1. Sequenced material: naive CD8+ T cells from PBMCs. Written as DNA, the CDR3 is TGTGCCTGGAGTTATGACAGGGCTTACGGTCAGCCCCAGCATTTT. Encoded protein: CAWSYDRAYGQPQHF.